This T cell receptor beta chain comes out of a study of blood T cell repertoires in COVID-19. The wider study: The United States, Italy and Spain provided the acute and convalescent COVID-19 samples.

Clinical history reported by participants formed the basis on which cohorts were assigned. Germline CDR1 is SEHNR and CDR2 is FQNEAQ (reference sequence). Deletions cut 6 bases from V and 6 bases from J, with 15 bases between. The CDR3 is made up of 14 amino acids. As processed by the authors: Estimates of nucleated cell counts were drawn from the amplification of reference gene primers. This table comes from immunoSEQ multiplex PCR, and its TCRdb copy is limited to in-frame clones, with some not included. That table gives V, J and clone size, and the DNA gave D and trimming. The sample holds fewer than 200,000 clones, 81% seen once.

This TCR was recovered from a woman between 35 and 50 years old with acute COVID-19. Material: PBMCs or T cells enriched from blood (not recorded which). The V and J genes are TRBV7-9 and TRBJ2-1; D not certain. CDR3 nucleotides: TGTGCCAGCAGGCAGCTAGAAGTTGCCAATGAGCAGTTCTTC. Residues: CASRQLEVANEQFF.